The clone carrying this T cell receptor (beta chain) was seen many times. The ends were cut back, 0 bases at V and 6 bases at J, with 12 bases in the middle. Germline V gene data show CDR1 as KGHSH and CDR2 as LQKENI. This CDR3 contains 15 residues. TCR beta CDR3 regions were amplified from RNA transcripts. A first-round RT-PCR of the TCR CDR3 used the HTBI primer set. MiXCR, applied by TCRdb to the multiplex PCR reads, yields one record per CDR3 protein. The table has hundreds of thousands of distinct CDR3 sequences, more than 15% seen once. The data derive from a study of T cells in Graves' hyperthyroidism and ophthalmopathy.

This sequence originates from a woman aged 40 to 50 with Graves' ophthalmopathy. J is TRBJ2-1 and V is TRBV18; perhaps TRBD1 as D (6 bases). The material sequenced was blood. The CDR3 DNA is TGTGCCAGCTCACCACCGAGAAAAGGGGGCAATGAGCAGTTCTTC. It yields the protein CASSPPRKGGNEQFF.